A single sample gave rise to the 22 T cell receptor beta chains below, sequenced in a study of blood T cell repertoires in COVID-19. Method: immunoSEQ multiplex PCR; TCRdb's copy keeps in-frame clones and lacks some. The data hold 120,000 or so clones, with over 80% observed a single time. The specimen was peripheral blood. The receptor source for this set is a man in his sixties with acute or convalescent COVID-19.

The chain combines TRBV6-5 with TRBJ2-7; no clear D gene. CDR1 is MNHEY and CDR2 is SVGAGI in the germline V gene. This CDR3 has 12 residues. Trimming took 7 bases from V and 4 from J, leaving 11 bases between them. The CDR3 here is CASTFPSYEQYF. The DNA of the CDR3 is TGTGCCAGCACCTTTCCCTCGTACGAGCAGTACTTC.

CDR3 coding DNA: TGCGCCAGCAGCCACCGGACTAGCGCTTCCTACGAGCAGTACTTC. This encodes CASSHRTSASYEQYF. J is TRBJ2-7 and V is TRBV4-1; 9 bases align to TRBD2. This CDR3 contains 15 residues. V lost 3 bases, J lost 1 base, and 4 bases stayed unmatched. Germline lookup yields CDR1 MGHRA and CDR2 YSYEKL.

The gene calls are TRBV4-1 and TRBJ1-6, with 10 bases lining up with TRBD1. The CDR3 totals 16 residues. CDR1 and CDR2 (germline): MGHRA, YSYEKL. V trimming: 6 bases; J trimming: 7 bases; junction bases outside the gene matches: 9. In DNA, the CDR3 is TGCGCCAGCAGGCAGATGACAGGGGGCGCGAATTCACCCCTCCACTTT. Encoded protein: CASRQMTGGANSPLHF.

This CDR3 reads CASSLQGNEDTEAFF. For the CDR3, the DNA is TGCGCCAGCAGCCTACAGGGGAACGAGGACACTGAAGCTTTCTTT. The chain is built from TRBV4-1 and TRBJ1-1, with 7 bases lining up with TRBD1. V trimming: 4 bases; J trimming: 3 bases; junction bases outside the gene matches: 8. Germline CDR1 MGHRA, CDR2 YSYEKL. This CDR3 is built from 15 residues.

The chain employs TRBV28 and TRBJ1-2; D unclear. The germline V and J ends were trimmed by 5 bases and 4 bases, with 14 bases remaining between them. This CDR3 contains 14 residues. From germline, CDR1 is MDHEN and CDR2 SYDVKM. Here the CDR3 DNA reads TGTGCCAGCAGTCGGAGACTAGATGCCTATGGCTACACCTTC. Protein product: CASSRRLDAYGYTF.

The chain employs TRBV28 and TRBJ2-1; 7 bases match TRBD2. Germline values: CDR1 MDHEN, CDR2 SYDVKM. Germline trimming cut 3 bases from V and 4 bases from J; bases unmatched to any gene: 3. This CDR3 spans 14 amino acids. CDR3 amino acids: CASSFLAAYNEQFF. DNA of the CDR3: TGTGCCAGCAGTTTCCTAGCGGCGTACAATGAGCAGTTCTTC. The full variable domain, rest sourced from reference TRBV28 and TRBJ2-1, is DVKVTQSSRYLVKRTGEKVFLECVQDMDHENMFWYRQDPGLGLRLIYFSYDVKMKEKGDIPEGYSVSREKKERFSLILESASTNQTSMYLCASSFLAAYNEQFFGPGTRLTVL.

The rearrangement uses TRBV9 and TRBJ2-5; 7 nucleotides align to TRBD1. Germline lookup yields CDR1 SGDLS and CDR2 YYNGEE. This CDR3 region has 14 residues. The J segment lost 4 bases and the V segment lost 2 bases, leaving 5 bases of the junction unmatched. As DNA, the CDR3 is TGTGCCAGCAGCGTCCAGGGGGTCTCAGAGACCCAGTACTTC. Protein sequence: CASSVQGVSETQYF. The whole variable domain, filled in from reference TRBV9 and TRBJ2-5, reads DSGVTQTPKHLITATGQRVTLRCSPRSGDLSVYWYQQSLDQGLQFLIQYYNGEERAKGNILERFSAQQFPDLHSELNLSSLELGDSALYFCASSVQGVSETQYFGPGTRLLVL.

The CDR3 here is CASSLGTSGDTQYF. The CDR3 DNA follows: TGTGCCAGCAGCTTGGGGACTAGCGGAGATACGCAGTATTTT. V gene TRBV7-3 combines with J gene TRBJ2-3; TRBD2 aligns across 11 bases. The trim removed 3 bases at V and 5 bases at J, leaving 1 base unmatched. CDR3 length: 14 residues. From germline, CDR1 is SGHTA and CDR2 FQGTGA.

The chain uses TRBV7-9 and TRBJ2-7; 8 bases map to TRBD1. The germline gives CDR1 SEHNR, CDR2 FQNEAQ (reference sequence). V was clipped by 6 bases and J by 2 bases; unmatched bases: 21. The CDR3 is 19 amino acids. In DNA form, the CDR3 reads TGTGCCAGCAGTACACTCCCGGGACAGGCGACCCTCTTTACCTACGAGCAGTACTTC. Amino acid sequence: CASSTLPGQATLFTYEQYF. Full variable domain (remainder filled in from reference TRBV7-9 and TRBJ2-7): DTGVSQNPRHKITKRGQNVTFRCDPISEHNRLYWYRQTLGQGPEFLTYFQNEAQLEKSRLLSDRFSAERPKGSFSTLEIQRTEQGDSAMYLCASSTLPGQATLFTYEQYFGPGTRLTVT.

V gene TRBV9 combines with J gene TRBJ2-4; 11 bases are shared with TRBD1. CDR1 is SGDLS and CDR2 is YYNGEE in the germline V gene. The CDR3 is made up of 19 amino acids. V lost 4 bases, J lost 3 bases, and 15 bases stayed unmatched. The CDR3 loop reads CASSPHRPGQGAVKNIQYF. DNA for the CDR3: TGTGCCAGCAGCCCCCACAGACCCGGACAGGGGGCTGTCAAAAACATTCAGTACTTC.

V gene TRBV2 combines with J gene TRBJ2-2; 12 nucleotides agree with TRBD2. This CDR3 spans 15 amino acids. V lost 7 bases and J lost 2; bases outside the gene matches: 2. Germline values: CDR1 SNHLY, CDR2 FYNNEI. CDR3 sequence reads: CASNGLAGNTGELFF. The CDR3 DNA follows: TGTGCCAGCAACGGACTAGCGGGAAACACCGGGGAGCTGTTTTTT.

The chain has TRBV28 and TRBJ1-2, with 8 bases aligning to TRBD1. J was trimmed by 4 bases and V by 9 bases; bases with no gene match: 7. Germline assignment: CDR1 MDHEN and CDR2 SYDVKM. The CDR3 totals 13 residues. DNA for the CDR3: TGTGCCAGTAAGACAGGGGACGGCTATGGCTACACCTTC. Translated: CASKTGDGYGYTF.

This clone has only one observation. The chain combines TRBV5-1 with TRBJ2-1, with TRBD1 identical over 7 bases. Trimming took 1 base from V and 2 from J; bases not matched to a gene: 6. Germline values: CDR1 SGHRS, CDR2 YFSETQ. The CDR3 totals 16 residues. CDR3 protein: CASSLFSGQAYNEQFF. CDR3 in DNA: TGCGCCAGCAGCTTGTTTTCTGGACAGGCCTACAATGAGCAGTTCTTC.

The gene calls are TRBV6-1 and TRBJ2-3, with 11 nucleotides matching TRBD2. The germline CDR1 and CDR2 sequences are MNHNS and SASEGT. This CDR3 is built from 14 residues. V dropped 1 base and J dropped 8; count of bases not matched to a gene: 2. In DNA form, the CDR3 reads TGTGCCAGCAGTGAAGTCCTAGCGGGGGGTACGCAGTATTTT. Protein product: CASSEVLAGGTQYF.

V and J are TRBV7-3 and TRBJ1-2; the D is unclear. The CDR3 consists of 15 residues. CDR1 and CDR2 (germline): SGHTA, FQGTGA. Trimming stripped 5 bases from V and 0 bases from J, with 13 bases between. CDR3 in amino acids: CASSQGRSSNYGYTF. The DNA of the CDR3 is TGTGCCAGCAGCCAAGGGAGAAGTTCTAACTATGGCTACACCTTC.

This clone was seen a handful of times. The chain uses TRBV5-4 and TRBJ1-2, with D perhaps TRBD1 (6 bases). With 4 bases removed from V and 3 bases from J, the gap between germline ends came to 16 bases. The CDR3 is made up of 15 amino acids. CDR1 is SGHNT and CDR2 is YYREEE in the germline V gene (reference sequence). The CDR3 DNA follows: TGTGCCAGCAGCCCATCCTACAGGGCATACTATGGCTACACCTTC. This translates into CASSPSYRAYYGYTF.

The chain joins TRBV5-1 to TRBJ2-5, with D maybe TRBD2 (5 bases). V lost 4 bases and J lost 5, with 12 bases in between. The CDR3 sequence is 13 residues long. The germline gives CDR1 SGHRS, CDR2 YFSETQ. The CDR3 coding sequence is TGCGCCAGCAGCCTTACTAGTCTCGAGACCCAGTACTTC. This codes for CASSLTSLETQYF. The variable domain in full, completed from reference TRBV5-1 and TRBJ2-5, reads KAGVTQTPRYLIKTRGQQVTLSCSPISGHRSVSWYQQTPGQGLQFLFEYFSETQRNKGNFPGRFSGRQFSNSRSEMNVSTLELGDSALYLCASSLTSLETQYFGPGTRLLVL.

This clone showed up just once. CDR3 sequence reads: CASSFISTEAFF. The CDR3 coding sequence is TGTGCCAGCAGTTTTATTTCCACTGAAGCTTTCTTT. This sequence joins TRBV28 and TRBJ1-1; D remains unclear. Germline assignment: CDR1 MDHEN and CDR2 SYDVKM. Trimming stripped 3 bases from V and 4 bases from J, with 6 bases between. The CDR3 runs to 12 residues.

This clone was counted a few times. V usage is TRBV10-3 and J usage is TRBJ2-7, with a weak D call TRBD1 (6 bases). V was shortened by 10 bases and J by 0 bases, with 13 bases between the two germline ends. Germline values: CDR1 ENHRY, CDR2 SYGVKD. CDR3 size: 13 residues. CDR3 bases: TGTGCCACTACCGCAGGGGACTCCTACGAGCAGTACTTC. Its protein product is CATTAGDSYEQYF.

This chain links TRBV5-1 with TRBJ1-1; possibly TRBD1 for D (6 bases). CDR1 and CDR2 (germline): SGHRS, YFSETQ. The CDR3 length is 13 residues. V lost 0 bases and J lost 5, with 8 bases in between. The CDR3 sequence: CASSLVGTTEAFF. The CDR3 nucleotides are TGCGCCAGCAGCTTGGTCGGGACAACTGAAGCTTTCTTT.

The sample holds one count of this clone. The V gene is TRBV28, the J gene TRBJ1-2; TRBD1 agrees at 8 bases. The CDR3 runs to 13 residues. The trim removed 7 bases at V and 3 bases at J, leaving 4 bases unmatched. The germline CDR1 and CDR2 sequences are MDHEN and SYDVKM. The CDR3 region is CASTPTGDYGYTF. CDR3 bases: TGTGCCAGCACCCCGACAGGGGACTATGGCTACACCTTC.

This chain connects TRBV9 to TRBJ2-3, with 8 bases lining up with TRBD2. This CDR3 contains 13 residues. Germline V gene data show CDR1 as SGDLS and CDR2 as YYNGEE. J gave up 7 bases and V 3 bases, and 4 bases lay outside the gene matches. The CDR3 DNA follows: TGTGCCAGCAGCGCCGGACTAGCCCATACGCAGTATTTT. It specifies CASSAGLAHTQYF.